This T cell receptor beta chain appears in the sequencing data of a study of PD-1 blockade in classical Hodgkin lymphoma. Study overall: On a schedule of every 2 weeks, patients received nivolumab 3 mg/kg intravenously. Study observations and caveats: Exclusion applied to patients who initiated nivolumab less than 1 year following ASCT.

With regard to this clone: No antigen is known for it.

This CDR3 contains 17 residues. V shed 3 bases and J 6 bases; nucleotides not matched to a gene: 15. Germline V CDR1 and CDR2: MNHEY, SMNVEV (reference sequence). Generated by immunoSEQ multiplex PCR, the TCRdb table keeps only in-frame clones and is missing some. This sample has 90,000 to 95,000 clones; roughly 89% occur once, and the top ten carry roughly a tenth. All patients relapsed after autologous stem cell transplantation, and brentuximab vedotin exposure varied. Here the sequenced sample was peripheral blood mononuclear cells (PBMCs), taken before the second cycle of nivolumab. This rearrangement joins TRBV27 to TRBJ2-3; 7 bases map to TRBD1. This receptor was taken from a human donor with classical Hodgkin lymphoma. In DNA, the CDR3 is TGTGCCAGCAGTTTGTTTACGGGACAGTTGTTCCCCGATACGCAGTATTTT. This translates into CASSLFTGQLFPDTQYF.